A single sample is the source of the 24 T cell receptor beta chains below, sequenced in a study of blood T cells in healthy people across ages. Through a sample-barcoded 5' primer and a J-beta primer mix, a second PCR was run for roughly 6 to 11 cycles. Each CDR3 protein is one row after TCRdb ran MiXCR on the 5' RACE reads. The sample includes 780,000 or so distinct CDR3 sequences, roughly 53% of them seen just once. The sample taken for sequencing was blood. The receptors originated from a man older than 75 in good health.

The chain is built from TRBV5-1 and TRBJ2-7, with TRBD2 matching 16 bases. The germline CDR1 and CDR2 sequences are SGHRS and YFSETQ. The CDR3 is 18 amino acids. J gave up 2 bases and V 7 bases, and 12 bases lay outside the gene matches. As DNA, the CDR3 is TGCGCCAGCCGATGGGGACTAGCGGGAGGGTCCCTCCCCTACGAGCAGTACTTC. Translation: CASRWGLAGGSLPYEQYF.

The chain is built from TRBV18 and TRBJ2-5; 7 nucleotides line up with TRBD1. The CDR3 covers 13 residues. CDR1 is KGHSH, CDR2 LQKENI, per germline. V lost 2 bases to trimming and J lost 11 bases; unmatched junction nucleotides: 8. The CDR3 DNA sequence: TGTGCCAGCTCACCAGACCGGCAGGGGGAGCAGTACTTC. Translating gives CASSPDRQGEQYF.

This clonotype came up once. The chain recombines TRBV12-3 or TRBV12-4 with TRBJ1-2, with TRBD1 matching over 8 bases. CDR3 length: 13 residues. Trimming took 6 bases from V and 8 from J; bases not matched to a gene: 8. As DNA, the CDR3 is TGTGCCAGCAGAATTCAGGGGGCGAGCGGCTACACCTTC. This translates into CASRIQGASGYTF.

This clonotype was seen a handful of times. The chain combines TRBV5-1 with TRBJ1-1, with D unclear. The CDR3 covers 11 residues. Germline V CDR1 and CDR2: SGHRS, YFSETQ. V was clipped by 5 bases and J by 4 bases, with 6 bases between them. CDR3 in DNA: TGCGCCAGCAGGGATAGCACTGAAGCTTTCTTT. Translating it yields CASRDSTEAFF.

With respect to this clonotype: Just one base apart from a much larger clone, this may be a read error. V usage is TRBV6-6 and J usage is TRBJ2-7; a weak D match, TRBD2 (5 bases). Trimming stripped 8 bases from V and 0 bases from J, with 11 bases between. Germline V CDR1 and CDR2: MNHNY, SVGAGI (reference sequence). CDR3 length equals 13 residues. The DNA of the CDR3 is TGTGCCAGCCAGCGGCTCATCTCCTACGAGCAGTACTTC. It translates to CASQRLISYEQYF.

This chain joins TRBV5-1 and TRBJ2-4; TRBD1 matches at 9 bases. The germline V gene has CDR1 SGHRS and CDR2 YFSETQ. With V trimmed by 5 bases and J by 0 bases, 12 bases remained unmatched. This CDR3 contains 18 residues. This CDR3 is CASRRGTGLQLAKNIQYF. The CDR3 coding sequence is TGCGCCAGCAGGCGGGGGACAGGGTTGCAACTAGCCAAAAACATTCAGTACTTC.

This clonotype was seen only a few times. The V call is TRBV3-1, the J call TRBJ2-7; tentatively, D is TRBD2 (6 bases). V lost 0 bases and J lost 0, with 15 bases in between. Germline CDR1 reads LGHDT; CDR2 reads YNNKEL (reference sequence). The CDR3 runs 17 residues. DNA for the CDR3: TGTGCCAGCAGCCAAGAGGTCCTGAGCGGGCTCTCCTACGAGCAGTACTTC. It is translated as CASSQEVLSGLSYEQYF.

This clonotype was found a few times. V is TRBV9 and J is TRBJ2-7, with D tentatively TRBD1 or TRBD2 (5 bases each). There are 14 residues in the CDR3. V shed 1 base and J shed 4 bases, with 12 bases lying between them. Germline CDR1 and CDR2: SGDLS and YYNGEE. The CDR3 sequence: CASSVSQGRYEQYF. In DNA, the CDR3 is TGTGCCAGCAGCGTATCCCAGGGACGGTACGAGCAGTACTTC.

This clonotype was recorded many times. The V gene is TRBV20-1, the J gene TRBJ1-1, with D hard to call. This CDR3 is 13 amino acids long. Trimming cost V 0 bases and J 1 base, with 6 bases left between them. The germline V gene encodes CDR1 DFQATT and CDR2 SNEGSKA (reference sequence). CDR3 amino acids: CSARDRRNTEAFF. CDR3 nucleotides: TGCAGTGCTAGAGACAGGAGGAACACTGAAGCTTTCTTT.

A few counts support this clonotype. This chain connects TRBV20-1 to TRBJ1-1, with D hard to call. Trimming removed 5 bases at V and 1 base at J, with 14 bases between. This CDR3 is 14 amino acids long. Germline V CDR1 and CDR2: DFQATT, SNEGSKA (reference sequence). The CDR3 loop reads CSASQLNKNTEAFF. CDR3 nucleotides: TGCAGTGCTTCTCAACTAAATAAGAACACTGAAGCTTTCTTT.

Written as DNA, the CDR3 is TGTGCCAGCAACCCGACAGGGAGAGGCTACACCTTC. Translated, it gives CASNPTGRGYTF. The gene calls are TRBV2 and TRBJ1-2; 7 positions agree with TRBD1. The CDR3 is made up of 12 amino acids. The ends lost 7 bases at V and 8 bases at J; junction bases unmatched: 7. The germline CDR1 and CDR2 sequences are SNHLY and FYNNEI.

The genes are TRBV28 and TRBJ2-5; TRBD1 matches 10 bases. The DNA end is more similar to TRBJ2-7, so the J call may be wrong. Germline CDR1 reads MDHEN; CDR2 reads SYDVKM. There are 15 residues in the CDR3. CDR3 loop: CASSSPTGGQNEQYF. CDR3 nucleotide sequence: TGTGCCAGCAGTTCCCCGACAGGGGGCCAGAACGAGCAGTACTTC.

J is TRBJ2-1 and V is TRBV29-1; 10 bases are shared with TRBD1. The trim removed 7 bases at V and 7 bases at J, leaving 7 bases unmatched. Germline CDR1 reads SQVTM; CDR2 reads ANQGSEA. The CDR3 sequence is 13 residues long. CDR3 sequence reads: CSAGTGVLNEQFF. For the CDR3, the DNA is TGCAGCGCCGGGACAGGGGTGCTAAATGAGCAGTTCTTC.

This clonotype was counted only a few times. J is TRBJ2-1 and V is TRBV7-9; 8 bases match TRBD1. CDR3 size: 16 residues. The V segment lost 5 bases and the J segment 6 bases; nucleotides outside the gene matches: 12. In germline, CDR1 is SEHNR, CDR2 FQNEAQ (reference sequence). CDR3: CASSPLWTGSGNEQFF. DNA for the CDR3: TGTGCCAGCAGCCCATTATGGACAGGGTCGGGCAATGAGCAGTTCTTC.

This chain links TRBV12-3 or TRBV12-4 with TRBJ2-7; D uncertain. Deletions cut 8 bases from V and 6 bases from J, with 11 bases between. The CDR3 runs 11 residues. CDR3 region: CASGSPVEQYF. The CDR3, as DNA: TGTGCCAGCGGCAGTCCTGTCGAGCAGTACTTC.

The J gene is TRBJ2-4, the V gene TRBV7-8; D assignment may be TRBD1 or TRBD2 (5 bases each). Germline V CDR1 and CDR2: SGHVS, FQNEAQ. Trimming cost V 8 bases and J 0 bases, with 23 bases left between them. CDR3 size: 18 residues. CDR3 amino acids: CASGPGPAKQIAKNIQYF. CDR3 nucleotide sequence: TGTGCCAGCGGTCCGGGGCCAGCGAAGCAAATAGCCAAAAACATTCAGTACTTC.

This clonotype was seen repeatedly, ten times or more. The V and J genes are TRBV20-1 and TRBJ2-7, with D possibly matching TRBD2 (7 bases). The CDR3 contains 14 residues. V was pared by 3 bases and J by 4 bases, with 16 bases between. Germline V gives CDR1 DFQATT, CDR2 SNEGSKA (reference sequence). CDR3 residues: CSARGWGGRYEQYF. In DNA, the CDR3 is TGCAGTGCTAGGGGGTGGGGGGGCCGATACGAGCAGTACTTC.

In this sample, this clonotype turned up a few times. The V gene is TRBV5-1, the J gene TRBJ2-1, with D uncertain. CDR3 length: 14 amino acids. Germline V gene sequence: CDR1 SGHRS, CDR2 YFSETQ. The V and J ends lost 0 bases and 7 bases respectively, with 11 bases between them. The chain's CDR3 is CASSLDEPRNEQFF. In nucleotides, the CDR3 is TGCGCCAGCAGCTTGGACGAGCCCCGAAATGAGCAGTTCTTC.

The sample holds a few counts of this clonotype. The chain couples TRBV20-1 to TRBJ2-3; D is unresolved. Germline-derived CDR1 and CDR2 are DFQATT and SNEGSKA (reference sequence). CDR3 length: 13 residues. CDR3 residues: CREPKMRHRYAYF. The CDR3, as DNA: TGCAGAGAACCTAAGATGAGGCACAGATACGCGTATTTT.

The chain uses TRBV12-5 and TRBJ1-2; 9 bases are shared with TRBD1. The ends lost 6 bases at V and 4 bases at J; junction bases unmatched: 3. The CDR3 loop spans 13 amino acids. Germline V gene sequence: CDR1 LGHNT, CDR2 FRNRAP. CDR3 protein: CASGTDRGYGYTF. The CDR3 coding sequence is TGTGCTAGTGGAACGGACAGGGGCTATGGCTACACCTTC.

The V and J genes are TRBV29-1 and TRBJ1-5; no firm D call. Germline V gene data show CDR1 as SQVTM and CDR2 as ANQGSEA. Trimming pared 7 bases from V and 5 bases from J, leaving 15 bases between. CDR3 length equals 13 residues. The CDR3 protein is CSAADGVYQPQHF. Here the CDR3 DNA reads TGCAGCGCCGCTGACGGAGTTTATCAGCCCCAGCATTTT.

This clonotype has more than one count but fewer than ten. The chain employs TRBV4-2 and TRBJ1-1; possibly TRBD1 for D (6 bases). This CDR3 is built from 16 residues. The germline V and J ends were trimmed by 3 bases and 5 bases, with 19 bases remaining between them. Germline V gene lookup returns CDR1 LGHNA and CDR2 YNFKEQ. The CDR3 DNA reads as TGTGCCAGCAGCCAGAGCGTGGGGGGCGTTTGGACTGAAGCTTTCTTT. Amino acid sequence: CASSQSVGGVWTEAFF.

The rearrangement links TRBV6-4 to TRBJ2-1; TRBD2 agrees at 9 bases. The CDR3 loop spans 15 amino acids. Germline CDR1 MRHNA, CDR2 SNTAGT. With 3 bases clipped from V and 3 bases from J, the junction kept 3 bases outside the gene matches. The CDR3 is CASSEGLANYNEQFF. CDR3 DNA sequence: TGTGCCAGCAGTGAAGGACTAGCGAACTACAATGAGCAGTTCTTC.

The sample holds a few counts of this clonotype. The DNA of the CDR3 is TGCAGTGCTCAAACTAGCGGGAGAGGGCCCTACAATGAGCAGTTCTTC. Protein: CSAQTSGRGPYNEQFF. V usage is TRBV20-1 and J usage is TRBJ2-1; 11 bases line up with TRBD2. The CDR3 contains 16 residues. Trimming cost V 5 bases and J 2 bases; bases outside gene matches: 8. Germline loops: CDR1 DFQATT, CDR2 SNEGSKA (reference sequence).